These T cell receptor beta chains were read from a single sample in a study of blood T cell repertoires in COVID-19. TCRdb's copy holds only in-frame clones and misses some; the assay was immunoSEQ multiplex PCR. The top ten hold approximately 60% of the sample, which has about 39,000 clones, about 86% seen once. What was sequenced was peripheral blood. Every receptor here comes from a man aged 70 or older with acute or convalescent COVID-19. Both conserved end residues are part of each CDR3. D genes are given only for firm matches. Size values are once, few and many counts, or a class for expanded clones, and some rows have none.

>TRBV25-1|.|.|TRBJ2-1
TGTGCCAGCAGTCCACGGGACAACTACAATGAGCAGTTCTTC
CASSPRDNYNEQFF
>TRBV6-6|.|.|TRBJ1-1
TGTGCCAGCAGTTACGGCCAGATGAACACTGAAGCTTTCTTT
CASSYGQMNTEAFF
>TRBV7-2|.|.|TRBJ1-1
TGTGCCAGCAGCTTAGAGACAGGCCTTGAAGCTTTCTTT
CASSLETGLEAFF
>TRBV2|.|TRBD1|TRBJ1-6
TGTGCCAGCAGTCAACAGGGGGCGGGTTCACCCCTCCACTTT
CASSQQGAGSPLHF
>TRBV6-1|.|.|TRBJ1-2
TGTGCCAGCAGTGAAGCGGGGGCGCGATCTTATGGCTACACCTTC
CASSEAGARSYGYTF
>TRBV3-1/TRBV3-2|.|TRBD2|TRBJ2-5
TGTGCCAGCAGCCCGGGACTAGCGGGAGTCGGGGAGACCCAGTACTTC
CASSPGLAGVGETQYF
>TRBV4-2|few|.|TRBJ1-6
TGTGCCAGCAGCCAAGATGCCAGGCAGTATTCACCCCTCCACTTT
CASSQDARQYSPLHF
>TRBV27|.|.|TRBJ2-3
TGTGCCAGCAGTTTGGCGGAACCCGATACGCAGTATTTT
CASSLAEPDTQYF
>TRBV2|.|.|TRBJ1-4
TGTGCCAGCAGACCCGGGACTGTAAATGAAAAACTGTTTTTT
CASRPGTVNEKLFF
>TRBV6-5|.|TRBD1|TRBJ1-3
TGTGCCAGCACCAGGACAGGGGGAAACACCATATATTTT
CASTRTGGNTIYF
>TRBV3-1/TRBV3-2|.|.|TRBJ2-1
TGTGCCAGCAGCCAAGCGGGACTTAGGTACAATGAGCAGTTCTTC
CASSQAGLRYNEQFF
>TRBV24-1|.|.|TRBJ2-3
TGTGCCACCAGTGATTCCCCACGGAGTGGTGGAACAGATACGCAGTATTTT
CATSDSPRSGGTDTQYF